The rows below give T cell receptor beta chains drawn from one sample of a study of T-cell reconstitution after alpha-beta-depleted transplantation in children. TCRdb analysed the PCR reads with MiXCR anew, one entry per CDR3 protein. The data hold roughly 120,000 distinct CDR3 sequences, with 10% observed a single time. This material consisted of PBMCs from the stem cell graft donor, taken from the stem cell graft. These receptors all come from a human donor who donated a stem cell graft to a child with acute lymphoblastic leukemia. Each CDR3 is given with its conserved first and last residue. A D gene is named only where the DNA matches it firmly. Clone size is stated in some rows and not others, as once, few, many or a class when expanded.

CDR3 length: 16
J gene: TRBJ2-3
V gene: TRBV5-1
clone size: many
D gene: TRBD2
CDR3 protein: CASSPVSGRATDTQYF
CDR3 DNA: TGCGCCAGCAGCCCAGTAAGCGGGAGGGCCACAGATACGCAGTATTTT

CDR3 length: 11
J gene: TRBJ2-7
V gene: TRBV29-1
clone size: many
D gene: NA
CDR3 protein: CSVDLGVEQYF
CDR3 DNA: TGCAGCGTTGATCTCGGGGTCGAGCAGTACTTC

CDR3 length: 14
J gene: TRBJ1-1
V gene: TRBV11-2
clone size: many
D gene: TRBD1
CDR3 protein: CASTTDRENTEAFF
CDR3 DNA: TGTGCCAGCACCACCGACAGGGAGAACACTGAAGCTTTCTTT

CDR3 length: 11
J gene: TRBJ1-4
V gene: TRBV6-1
clone size: many
D gene: NA
CDR3 protein: CASSGVEKLFF
CDR3 DNA: TGTGCCAGCAGTGGGGTCGAAAAACTGTTTTTT

CDR3 length: 14
J gene: TRBJ2-7
V gene: TRBV6-5
clone size: many
D gene: NA
CDR3 protein: CASSYSGGNYEQYF
CDR3 DNA: TGTGCCAGCAGTTACTCGGGGGGTAACTACGAGCAGTACTTC

CDR3 length: 15
J gene: TRBJ2-1
V gene: TRBV19
clone size: NA
D gene: NA
CDR3 protein: CASSISLSSYNEQFF
CDR3 DNA: TGTGCCAGTAGTATTTCCTTGAGCTCCTACAATGAGCAGTTCTTC

CDR3 length: 14
J gene: TRBJ1-5
V gene: TRBV10-2
clone size: few
D gene: NA
CDR3 protein: CASSEAGGNQPQHF
CDR3 DNA: TGCGCCAGCAGTGAGGCGGGGGGCAATCAGCCCCAGCATTTT

CDR3 length: 14
J gene: TRBJ2-3
V gene: TRBV29-1
clone size: many
D gene: TRBD2
CDR3 protein: CSVGRRDYTDTQYF
CDR3 DNA: TGCAGCGTTGGTCGCAGGGACTACACAGATACGCAGTATTTT

CDR3 length: 15
J gene: TRBJ2-1
V gene: TRBV20-1
clone size: many
D gene: TRBD2
CDR3 protein: CSARSGEGSNNEQFF
CDR3 DNA: TGCAGTGCTAGATCGGGGGAGGGGAGCAACAATGAGCAGTTCTTC

CDR3 length: 17
J gene: TRBJ2-7
V gene: TRBV6-5
clone size: many
D gene: NA
CDR3 protein: CASSYSFSGDRTYEQYF
CDR3 DNA: TGTGCCAGCAGTTACTCATTCTCTGGGGACCGAACCTACGAGCAGTACTTC

CDR3 length: 13
J gene: TRBJ1-5
V gene: TRBV12-3/TRBV12-4
clone size: NA
D gene: NA
CDR3 protein: CASSVQGNQPQHF
CDR3 DNA: TGTGCCAGCAGTGTGCAGGGCAATCAGCCCCAGCATTTT

CDR3 length: 14
J gene: TRBJ1-5
V gene: TRBV6-5
clone size: many
D gene: NA
CDR3 protein: CASRPTQGYQPQHF
CDR3 DNA: TGTGCCAGCAGACCCACTCAGGGGTATCAGCCCCAGCATTTT

CDR3 length: 16
J gene: TRBJ1-2
V gene: TRBV27
clone size: many
D gene: TRBD1
CDR3 protein: CASSFPDRDDGYGYTF
CDR3 DNA: TGTGCCAGCAGTTTCCCGGACAGGGATGACGGCTATGGCTACACCTTC

CDR3 length: 14
J gene: TRBJ1-1
V gene: TRBV5-1
clone size: many
D gene: NA
CDR3 protein: CASSLRGGGTEAFF
CDR3 DNA: TGCGCCAGCAGCTTACGGGGCGGGGGCACTGAAGCTTTCTTT

CDR3 length: 15
J gene: TRBJ2-7
V gene: TRBV9
clone size: many
D gene: NA
CDR3 protein: CASSVGDASSYEQYF
CDR3 DNA: TGTGCCAGCAGCGTAGGGGACGCGAGCTCCTACGAGCAGTACTTC

CDR3 length: 16
J gene: TRBJ2-7
V gene: TRBV7-2
clone size: many
D gene: TRBD2
CDR3 protein: CASSSGTSGITYEQYF
CDR3 DNA: TGTGCCAGCAGCTCGGGGACTAGCGGGATAACCTACGAGCAGTACTTC

CDR3 length: 15
J gene: TRBJ2-7
V gene: TRBV27
clone size: many
D gene: NA
CDR3 protein: CASSLGPTITYEQYF
CDR3 DNA: TGTGCCAGCAGTTTAGGGCCCACAATAACCTACGAGCAGTACTTC

CDR3 length: 14
J gene: TRBJ1-5
V gene: TRBV30
clone size: few
D gene: TRBD1
CDR3 protein: CAWRRTGGNQPQHF
CDR3 DNA: TGTGCCTGGAGAAGGACAGGGGGAAATCAGCCCCAGCATTTT

CDR3 length: 13
J gene: TRBJ2-1
V gene: TRBV20-1
clone size: many
D gene: TRBD1
CDR3 protein: CSAPGQGVVEQFF
CDR3 DNA: TGCAGTGCCCCGGGACAGGGGGTAGTCGAGCAGTTCTTC

CDR3 length: 14
J gene: TRBJ1-5
V gene: TRBV6-5
clone size: many
D gene: NA
CDR3 protein: CASSYGDTRQPQHF
CDR3 DNA: TGTGCCAGCAGTTACGGGGACACCCGGCAGCCCCAGCATTTT

CDR3 length: 12
J gene: TRBJ1-2
V gene: TRBV7-9
clone size: many
D gene: NA
CDR3 protein: CASSAEHYGYTF
CDR3 DNA: TGTGCCAGCAGCGCTGAGCACTATGGCTACACCTTC

CDR3 length: 14
J gene: TRBJ2-2
V gene: TRBV20-1
clone size: many
D gene: TRBD2
CDR3 protein: CSARETSGTGELFF
CDR3 DNA: TGCAGTGCGCGGGAGACTAGCGGGACCGGGGAGCTGTTTTTT

CDR3 length: 13
J gene: TRBJ2-1
V gene: TRBV12-3/TRBV12-4
clone size: many
D gene: NA
CDR3 protein: CASSLGTYNEQFF
CDR3 DNA: TGTGCCAGCAGTTTGGGCACCTACAATGAGCAGTTCTTC

CDR3 length: 15
J gene: TRBJ2-1
V gene: TRBV27
clone size: many
D gene: TRBD1
CDR3 protein: CASTLRDRENNEQFF
CDR3 DNA: TGTGCCAGCACTCTCCGGGACAGGGAGAACAATGAGCAGTTCTTC

CDR3 length: 15
J gene: TRBJ2-3
V gene: TRBV7-3
clone size: many
D gene: NA
CDR3 protein: CASSSGGKQTDTQYF
CDR3 DNA: TGTGCCAGCAGCTCAGGGGGGAAACAGACAGATACGCAGTATTTT

CDR3 length: 15
J gene: TRBJ2-5
V gene: TRBV6-5
clone size: many
D gene: TRBD2
CDR3 protein: CASSYSQLAGVPPYF
CDR3 DNA: TGTGCCAGCAGTTACTCGCAACTAGCGGGAGTCCCCCCTTACTTC

CDR3 length: 15
J gene: TRBJ2-2
V gene: TRBV7-2
clone size: many
D gene: NA
CDR3 protein: CASSLDFANTGELFF
CDR3 DNA: TGTGCCAGCAGCTTGGACTTCGCGAACACCGGGGAGCTGTTTTTT

CDR3 length: 18
J gene: TRBJ2-3
V gene: TRBV5-6
clone size: many
D gene: NA
CDR3 protein: CASSDLQSAGAPTDTQYF
CDR3 DNA: TGTGCCAGCAGCGACCTACAGTCCGCGGGGGCCCCCACAGATACGCAGTATTTT

CDR3 length: 16
J gene: TRBJ2-5
V gene: TRBV11-2
clone size: many
D gene: TRBD1
CDR3 protein: CASSPSMGTGEETQYF
CDR3 DNA: TGTGCCAGCAGCCCATCCATGGGGACAGGGGAAGAGACCCAGTACTTC

CDR3 length: 14
J gene: TRBJ2-7
V gene: TRBV27
clone size: many
D gene: NA
CDR3 protein: CASTPRGEGYEQYF
CDR3 DNA: TGTGCCAGCACCCCAAGGGGGGAGGGCTACGAGCAGTACTTC

CDR3 length: 17
J gene: TRBJ1-6
V gene: TRBV7-2
clone size: many
D gene: TRBD1
CDR3 protein: CASSSGRTGGLMSPLHF
CDR3 DNA: TGTGCCAGCAGCTCCGGCAGGACAGGTGGATTGATGTCACCCCTCCACTTT

CDR3 length: 13
J gene: TRBJ2-1
V gene: TRBV29-1
clone size: many
D gene: NA
CDR3 protein: CSVEDQEIDEQFF
CDR3 DNA: TGCAGCGTTGAAGATCAGGAAATCGATGAGCAGTTCTTC

CDR3 length: 17
J gene: TRBJ1-4
V gene: TRBV5-1
clone size: many
D gene: NA
CDR3 protein: CASSLRTGATGGEKLFF
CDR3 DNA: TGCGCCAGCAGCTTGAGGACCGGCGCGACAGGAGGTGAAAAACTGTTTTTT

CDR3 length: 13
J gene: TRBJ1-1
V gene: TRBV11-2
clone size: many
D gene: NA
CDR3 protein: CASSRDANTEAFF
CDR3 DNA: TGTGCCAGCAGTCGAGACGCGAACACTGAAGCTTTCTTT

CDR3 length: 14
J gene: TRBJ1-1
V gene: TRBV10-3
clone size: many
D gene: NA
CDR3 protein: CAISEGAVNTEAFF
CDR3 DNA: TGTGCCATCAGTGAAGGGGCCGTGAACACTGAAGCTTTCTTT

CDR3 length: 15
J gene: TRBJ2-1
V gene: TRBV7-9
clone size: many
D gene: TRBD2
CDR3 protein: CASSQTSGGAREQFF
CDR3 DNA: TGTGCCAGCAGCCAGACTAGCGGGGGGGCCAGGGAGCAGTTCTTC

CDR3 length: 17
J gene: TRBJ1-2
V gene: TRBV6-1
clone size: many
D gene: NA
CDR3 protein: CASSEIGVIYANYGYTF
CDR3 DNA: TGTGCCAGCAGTGAAATTGGGGTGATTTATGCTAACTATGGCTACACCTTC

CDR3 length: 21
J gene: TRBJ1-4
V gene: TRBV20-1
clone size: many
D gene: TRBD1
CDR3 protein: CSARDLRREDRGGPTNEKLFF
CDR3 DNA: TGCAGTGCTAGAGATCTACGGAGGGAGGACAGGGGAGGTCCCACTAATGAAAAACTGTTTTTT

CDR3 length: 12
J gene: TRBJ1-6
V gene: TRBV5-1
clone size: many
D gene: NA
CDR3 protein: CASSPDQAPLHF
CDR3 DNA: TGCGCCAGCAGCCCTGACCAGGCCCCCCTCCACTTT

CDR3 length: 14
J gene: TRBJ2-7
V gene: TRBV14
clone size: many
D gene: NA
CDR3 protein: CATSPGAPPYEQYF
CDR3 DNA: TGTGCCACCTCCCCGGGAGCTCCCCCCTACGAGCAGTACTTC

CDR3 length: 12
J gene: TRBJ2-7
V gene: TRBV20-1
clone size: many
D gene: NA
CDR3 protein: CSASPDSYEQYF
CDR3 DNA: TGCAGTGCTAGTCCGGACTCCTACGAGCAGTACTTC

CDR3 length: 14
J gene: TRBJ2-2
V gene: TRBV12-3/TRBV12-4
clone size: many
D gene: TRBD1
CDR3 protein: CASSLGQHTGELFF
CDR3 DNA: TGTGCCAGCAGTTTGGGACAGCACACCGGGGAGCTGTTTTTT

CDR3 length: 12
J gene: TRBJ2-3
V gene: TRBV6-5
clone size: many
D gene: TRBD1
CDR3 protein: CASSDRVNTQYF
CDR3 DNA: TGTGCCAGCAGTGACAGGGTGAATACGCAGTATTTT

CDR3 length: 16
J gene: TRBJ1-5
V gene: TRBV11-2
clone size: many
D gene: NA
CDR3 protein: CASSSATGDSNQPQHF
CDR3 DNA: TGTGCCAGCAGCTCCGCGACAGGCGATAGCAATCAGCCCCAGCATTTT

CDR3 length: 16
J gene: TRBJ1-5
V gene: TRBV27
clone size: many
D gene: TRBD1
CDR3 protein: CASSEGAGRNGEPQHF
CDR3 DNA: TGTGCCAGCAGTGAGGGGGCAGGGAGGAACGGTGAGCCCCAGCATTTT

CDR3 length: 14
J gene: TRBJ2-3
V gene: TRBV27
clone size: many
D gene: NA
CDR3 protein: CASSSRLSTDTQYF
CDR3 DNA: TGTGCCAGCAGTAGTCGCTTAAGCACAGATACGCAGTATTTT

CDR3 length: 14
J gene: TRBJ2-2
V gene: TRBV18
clone size: many
D gene: TRBD1
CDR3 protein: CASSDRVPAGELFF
CDR3 DNA: TGTGCCAGCTCGGACAGGGTCCCTGCCGGGGAGCTGTTTTTT

CDR3 length: 15
J gene: TRBJ2-1
V gene: TRBV12-3/TRBV12-4
clone size: many
D gene: TRBD2
CDR3 protein: CASSPGLGAYNEQFF
CDR3 DNA: TGTGCCAGCAGTCCTGGACTAGGGGCCTACAATGAGCAGTTCTTC

CDR3 length: 16
J gene: TRBJ1-6
V gene: TRBV5-1
clone size: many
D gene: TRBD1
CDR3 protein: CASSLGTGAYNSPLHF
CDR3 DNA: TGCGCCAGCAGCCTCGGGACAGGAGCCTATAATTCACCCCTCCACTTT

CDR3 length: 14
J gene: TRBJ1-5
V gene: TRBV27
clone size: many
D gene: NA
CDR3 protein: CASSSGAGNQPQHF
CDR3 DNA: TGTGCCAGCAGTTCGGGGGCCGGCAATCAGCCCCAGCATTTT

CDR3 length: 16
J gene: TRBJ2-2
V gene: TRBV5-1
clone size: many
D gene: NA
CDR3 protein: CASSPGDKGMVGELFF
CDR3 DNA: TGCGCCAGCAGCCCCGGGGACAAGGGCATGGTCGGGGAGCTGTTTTTT

CDR3 length: 15
J gene: TRBJ2-1
V gene: TRBV12-3/TRBV12-4
clone size: many
D gene: NA
CDR3 protein: CASRLLRGLTDEQFF
CDR3 DNA: TGTGCCAGCAGGCTTTTAAGGGGCCTTACGGATGAGCAGTTCTTC

CDR3 length: 13
J gene: TRBJ2-5
V gene: TRBV20-1
clone size: many
D gene: NA
CDR3 protein: CSASTGGQETQYF
CDR3 DNA: TGCAGTGCTTCTACAGGAGGTCAAGAGACCCAGTACTTC